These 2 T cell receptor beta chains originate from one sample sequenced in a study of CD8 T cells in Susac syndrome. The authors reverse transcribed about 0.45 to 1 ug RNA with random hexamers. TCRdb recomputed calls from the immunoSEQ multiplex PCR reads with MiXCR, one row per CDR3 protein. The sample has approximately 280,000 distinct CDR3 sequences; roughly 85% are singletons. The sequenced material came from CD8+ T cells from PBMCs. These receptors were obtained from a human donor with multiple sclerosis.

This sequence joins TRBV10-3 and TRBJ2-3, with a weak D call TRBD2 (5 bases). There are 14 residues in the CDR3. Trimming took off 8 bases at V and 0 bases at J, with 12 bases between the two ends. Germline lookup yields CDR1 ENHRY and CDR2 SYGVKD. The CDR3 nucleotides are TGTGCCATCCGACGGGGAGATAGCACAGATACGCAGTATTTT. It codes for CAIRRGDSTDTQYF.

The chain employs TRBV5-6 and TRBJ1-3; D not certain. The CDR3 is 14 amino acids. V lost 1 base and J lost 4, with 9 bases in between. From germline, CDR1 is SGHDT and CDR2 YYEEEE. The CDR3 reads CASSLRDSGNTIYF. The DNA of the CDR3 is TGTGCCAGCAGCTTGAGGGATTCAGGAAACACCATATATTTT.